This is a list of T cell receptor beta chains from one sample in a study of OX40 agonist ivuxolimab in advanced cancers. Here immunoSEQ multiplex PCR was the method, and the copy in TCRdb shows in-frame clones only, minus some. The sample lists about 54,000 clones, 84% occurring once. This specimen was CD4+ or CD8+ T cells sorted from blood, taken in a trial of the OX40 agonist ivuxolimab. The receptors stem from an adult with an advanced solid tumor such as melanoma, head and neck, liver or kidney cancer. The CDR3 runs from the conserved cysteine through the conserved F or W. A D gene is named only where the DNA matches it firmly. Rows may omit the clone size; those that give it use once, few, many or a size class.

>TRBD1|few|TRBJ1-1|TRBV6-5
CAAGGGNTEAFF
TGTGCCGCAGGGGGGGGAAACACTGAAGCTTTCTTT
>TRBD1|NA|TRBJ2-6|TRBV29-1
CSVDGGTGSLSGANVLTF
TGCAGCGTGGATGGCGGGACAGGGTCCCTCTCTGGGGCCAACGTCCTGACTTTC
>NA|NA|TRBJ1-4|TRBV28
CASSHPGPSWGKLFF
TGTGCCAGCAGTCATCCGGGTCCCTCCTGGGGAAAACTGTTTTTT
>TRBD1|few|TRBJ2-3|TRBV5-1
CASSLKASASSRDSEDTQYF
TGCGCCAGCAGCTTGAAAGCCTCCGCCTCGTCCCGGGACAGTGAAGATACGCAGTATTTT
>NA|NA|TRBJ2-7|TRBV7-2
CASSLASSYEQYF
TGTGCCAGCAGCTTAGCCAGCTCCTACGAGCAGTACTTC
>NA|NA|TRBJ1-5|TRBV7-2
CASSLAGSGNQPQHF
TGTGCCAGCAGCTTAGCTGGGAGTGGCAATCAGCCCCAGCATTTT
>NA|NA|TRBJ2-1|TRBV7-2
CASSLALGQYNEQFF
TGTGCCAGCAGCTTAGCGCTAGGACAGTACAATGAGCAGTTCTTC
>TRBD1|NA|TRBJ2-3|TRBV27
CASKKTGDRGSDTQYF
TGTGCCAGCAAAAAAACAGGGGACAGGGGGTCGGATACGCAGTATTTT
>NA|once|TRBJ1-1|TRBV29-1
CSVSLGGNTEAFF
TGCAGCGTTTCCCTGGGCGGGAACACTGAAGCTTTCTTT
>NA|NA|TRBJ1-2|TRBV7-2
CASKEGQVNYGYTF
TGTGCCAGCAAAGAAGGCCAGGTGAACTATGGCTACACCTTC
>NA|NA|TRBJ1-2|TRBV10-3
CAISESKEQGGYGYTF
TGTGCCATCAGTGAGTCAAAAGAGCAGGGCGGTTATGGCTACACCTTC
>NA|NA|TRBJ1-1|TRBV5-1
CASSLWGNTEAFF
TGCGCCAGCAGCTTGTGGGGGAACACTGAAGCTTTCTTT
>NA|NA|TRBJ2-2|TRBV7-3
CASSLGGWNTGELFF
TGTGCCAGCAGCTTGGGTGGGTGGAACACCGGGGAGCTGTTTTTT
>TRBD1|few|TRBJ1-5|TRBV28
CASQGARNQPQHF
TGTGCCAGCCAGGGGGCGCGAAATCAGCCCCAGCATTTT
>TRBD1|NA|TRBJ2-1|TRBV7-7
CASSLYQSGQGAYNEQFF
TGTGCCAGCAGCTTATATCAGTCGGGACAGGGGGCTTACAATGAGCAGTTCTTC
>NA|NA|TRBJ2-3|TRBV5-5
CASSSLGTYDTDTQYF
TGTGCCAGCAGCTCATTGGGGACTTATGACACAGATACGCAGTATTTT
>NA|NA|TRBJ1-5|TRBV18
CASSGETNQPQHF
TGTGCCAGCTCAGGCGAAACAAATCAGCCCCAGCATTTT
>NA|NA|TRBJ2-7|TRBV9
CASSAGHSLSYEQYF
TGTGCCAGCAGCGCGGGACACTCACTATCCTACGAGCAGTACTTC
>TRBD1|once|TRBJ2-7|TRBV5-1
CASSIGTVGGEQYF
TGCGCCAGCAGCATCGGGACAGTTGGGGGCGAGCAGTACTTC
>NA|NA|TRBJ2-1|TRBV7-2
CASSLAGGGNEQFF
TGTGCCAGCAGCTTAGCGGGAGGCGGCAATGAGCAGTTCTTC
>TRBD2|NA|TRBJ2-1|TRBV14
CASSQGLNNEQFF
TGTGCCAGCAGCCAGGGACTAAACAATGAGCAGTTCTTC
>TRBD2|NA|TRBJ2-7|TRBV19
CASSIGGGTEQYF
TGTGCCAGTAGTATAGGCGGGGGTACCGAGCAGTACTTC
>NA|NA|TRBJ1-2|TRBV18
CASSPQGYYGYTF
TGTGCCAGCTCACCTCAGGGGTACTATGGCTACACCTTC
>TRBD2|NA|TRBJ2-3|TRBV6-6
CASRTSGSKDTQYF
TGTGCCAGCAGGACTAGCGGGAGTAAAGATACGCAGTATTTT
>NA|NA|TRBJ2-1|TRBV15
CATSRGRAGRSSYNEQFF
TGTGCCACCAGCAGAGGTAGGGCGGGAAGGAGCTCCTACAATGAGCAGTTCTTC
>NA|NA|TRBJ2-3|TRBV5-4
CASSRGNRGTSTDTQYF
TGTGCCAGCAGCCGAGGGAATAGGGGGACTAGCACAGATACGCAGTATTTT
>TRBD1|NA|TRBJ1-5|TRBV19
CASSATGTGNQPQHF
TGTGCCAGTAGTGCCACCGGGACAGGGAATCAGCCCCAGCATTTT